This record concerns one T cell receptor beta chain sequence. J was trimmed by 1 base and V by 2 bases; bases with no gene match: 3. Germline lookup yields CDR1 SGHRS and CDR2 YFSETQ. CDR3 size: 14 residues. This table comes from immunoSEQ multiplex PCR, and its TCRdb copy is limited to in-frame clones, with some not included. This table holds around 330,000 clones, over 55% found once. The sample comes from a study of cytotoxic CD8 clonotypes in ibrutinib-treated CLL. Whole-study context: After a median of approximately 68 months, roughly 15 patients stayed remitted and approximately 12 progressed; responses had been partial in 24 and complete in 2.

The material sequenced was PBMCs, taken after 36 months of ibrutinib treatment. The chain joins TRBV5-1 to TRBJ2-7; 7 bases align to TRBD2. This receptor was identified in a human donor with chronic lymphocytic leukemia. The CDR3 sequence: CASSFSGLSYEQYF. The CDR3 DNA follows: TGCGCCAGCAGCTTTAGCGGGTTATCCTACGAGCAGTACTTC.